The rows below give T cell receptor beta chains drawn from one sample of a study of T cells in Graves' hyperthyroidism and ophthalmopathy. TCRdb re-called the multiplex PCR reads through MiXCR, storing one row per CDR3 protein. The sample includes more than 250,000 distinct CDR3 sequences, approximately 14% of them seen just once. Sequenced input: blood. These TCRs come from a woman between 45 and 60 years old with Graves' hyperthyroidism that later progressed to Graves' ophthalmopathy. CDR3s include the opening cysteine and the closing phenylalanine or tryptophan. Each record gives: D gene, J gene, clone size, V gene, CDR3 DNA, CDR3 protein. D genes are given only for firm matches. Rows give clone size only sometimes, using once, few, many, or a class for an expanded clone.

D: -; J: TRBJ1-5; size: many; V: TRBV13; DNA: TGTGCCAGCAGCTTGTGGGGGACTCAGCCCCAGCATTTT; CDR3: CASSLWGTQPQHF
D: -; J: TRBJ2-6; size: -; V: TRBV27; DNA: TGTGCCAGCAGGAAACAGAGCTCTGGGGCCAACGTCCTGACTTTC; CDR3: CASRKQSSGANVLTF
D: -; J: TRBJ1-6; size: few; V: TRBV9; DNA: TGTGCCAGCAACCAGGGAGGGTTCGGTTCACCCCTCCACTTT; CDR3: CASNQGGFGSPLHF
D: -; J: TRBJ1-2; size: -; V: TRBV19; DNA: TGTGCCAGTGCCCTTGAGACGGGCAACTATGGCTACACCTTC; CDR3: CASALETGNYGYTF
D: -; J: TRBJ2-7; size: -; V: TRBV28; DNA: TGTGCCAGCACTAAGACAGAAACCTACGAGCAGTACTTC; CDR3: CASTKTETYEQYF
D: -; J: TRBJ2-2; size: -; V: TRBV12-3/TRBV12-4; DNA: TGTGCCAGCAGTTTCAAGCGGCTAGCTTTGAACACCGGGGAACTGTTTTTT; CDR3: CASSFKRLALNTGELFF
D: TRBD2; J: TRBJ2-7; size: -; V: TRBV27; DNA: TGTGCCAGCAGTTATAGCGGGAGGGGCCAATACGAGCAGTACTTC; CDR3: CASSYSGRGQYEQYF
D: TRBD1; J: TRBJ2-7; size: many; V: TRBV3-1; DNA: TGTGCCAGCAGCCAGTTTAACAGGGGGTTGTCCTACGAGCAGTACTTC; CDR3: CASSQFNRGLSYEQYF
D: -; J: TRBJ1-2; size: few; V: TRBV10-2; DNA: TGCGCCAGCACCCTTGTAACCGGGACAAACTATGGCTACACCTTC; CDR3: CASTLVTGTNYGYTF
D: -; J: TRBJ1-2; size: many; V: TRBV5-5; DNA: TGTGCCAGCAGCCCCGGGCAGGAAGGCTACACCTTC; CDR3: CASSPGQEGYTF
D: TRBD2; J: TRBJ2-5; size: many; V: TRBV30; DNA: TGTGCCTGGACTAGCGGATCAGGTGGAGAGACCCAGTACTTC; CDR3: CAWTSGSGGETQYF
D: TRBD1; J: TRBJ2-1; size: many; V: TRBV28; DNA: TGTGCCAGCCTGACGGGACAGGGTCACGATGAGCAGTTCTTC; CDR3: CASLTGQGHDEQFF
D: -; J: TRBJ1-1; size: many; V: TRBV30; DNA: TGTGCCTGGAGTGTACCCGGGGGCGGACGGACTGAAGCTTTCTTT; CDR3: CAWSVPGGGRTEAFF
D: TRBD2; J: TRBJ2-3; size: many; V: TRBV2; DNA: TGTGCCAGCAGGAGAGCGGGAGGGGTAGATACGCAGTATTTT; CDR3: CASRRAGGVDTQYF
D: TRBD1; J: TRBJ1-6; size: many; V: TRBV6-1; DNA: TGTGCCAGCAGTTTACAGGGGGCAGGGTCACCCCTCCACTTT; CDR3: CASSLQGAGSPLHF
D: -; J: TRBJ2-1; size: -; V: TRBV6-2/TRBV6-3; DNA: TGTGCCAGCAGTTACTCGACTGGGGGCGGGCAATACAATGAGCAGTTCTTC; CDR3: CASSYSTGGGQYNEQFF
D: -; J: TRBJ2-5; size: few; V: TRBV12-3/TRBV12-4; DNA: TGTGCCAGCAGCCTCGGACCGGGTAGGGGGGAGACCCAGTACTTC; CDR3: CASSLGPGRGETQYF
D: -; J: TRBJ2-7; size: many; V: TRBV28; DNA: TGTGCCAGCTCCGGCAGCTACGAGCAGTACTTC; CDR3: CASSGSYEQYF
D: TRBD2; J: TRBJ2-1; size: few; V: TRBV7-9; DNA: TGTGCCAGCAGCTTAGGGGGAGGGGTCCCCTACAATGAGCAGTTCTTC; CDR3: CASSLGGGVPYNEQFF
D: -; J: TRBJ2-7; size: many; V: TRBV10-3; DNA: TGTGCCATCAGTGAAACAGGGGAGGCCGAGCAGTACTTC; CDR3: CAISETGEAEQYF
D: -; J: TRBJ2-3; size: many; V: TRBV6-1; DNA: TGTGCCACCCAGGGTCCAGATACGCAGTATTTT; CDR3: CATQGPDTQYF
D: TRBD2; J: TRBJ2-2; size: -; V: TRBV6-2/TRBV6-3; DNA: TGTGCCAGCAGTTACTCGGGCCTAGCGGGATCCGGGGAGCTGTTTTTT; CDR3: CASSYSGLAGSGELFF
D: -; J: TRBJ2-1; size: few; V: TRBV4-2; DNA: TGTGCCAGCAGCCAACAAACCCAACAGGTCTACAATGAGCAGTTCTTC; CDR3: CASSQQTQQVYNEQFF
D: TRBD1; J: TRBJ2-7; size: many; V: TRBV20-1; DNA: TGCAGTGCTAGAAACCCGACAGGGGCCGACGAGCAGTACTTC; CDR3: CSARNPTGADEQYF
D: TRBD1; J: TRBJ2-2; size: -; V: TRBV6-5; DNA: TGTGCCAGCATTTGGACAGGGGCTACCGGGGAGCTGTTTTTT; CDR3: CASIWTGATGELFF
D: -; J: TRBJ2-7; size: -; V: TRBV20-1; DNA: TGCAGTGCCCCTTACGCGCGCGTTTCCTACGAGCAGTACTTC; CDR3: CSAPYARVSYEQYF
D: -; J: TRBJ2-6; size: many; V: TRBV24-1; DNA: TGTGCCACCAGCTTCAACCGGGGCGACTTCTCTGGGGCCAACGTCCTGACTTTC; CDR3: CATSFNRGDFSGANVLTF
D: -; J: TRBJ2-7; size: many; V: TRBV28; DNA: TGTGCCAGCAGCCGCGTTCATCTACCCTACGAGCAGTACTTC; CDR3: CASSRVHLPYEQYF
D: -; J: TRBJ2-7; size: many; V: TRBV5-1; DNA: TGCGCCAGCAGCAGCCCTCGGGGCGAGCAGTACTTC; CDR3: CASSSPRGEQYF
D: TRBD2; J: TRBJ2-1; size: many; V: TRBV5-1; DNA: TGCGCCAGCAGCTTGGCTGGGACTAGCGGTTACAATGAGCAGTTCTTC; CDR3: CASSLAGTSGYNEQFF
D: -; J: TRBJ2-3; size: many; V: TRBV2; DNA: TGTGCCAGCAGCCCCATACTGAGGTTCACAGATACGCAGTATTTT; CDR3: CASSPILRFTDTQYF
D: TRBD1; J: TRBJ2-7; size: many; V: TRBV3-1; DNA: TGTGCCAGCGGGACAGCCTACTACGAGCAGTACTTC; CDR3: CASGTAYYEQYF
D: -; J: TRBJ1-3; size: -; V: TRBV19; DNA: TGTGCCAGTGGGCAGGACTGGCGAAACACCATATATTTT; CDR3: CASGQDWRNTIYF